Each of the 22 T cell receptor beta chains below was sequenced from the same sample in a study of blood T cell repertoires in COVID-19. The assay was immunoSEQ multiplex PCR, and TCRdb's table has in-frame clones only and misses some. The data show roughly 250,000 clones, 85% to 90% seen once. The sequenced material came from PBMCs or T cells enriched from blood (not recorded which). The receptors shown here come from a woman younger than 35 who had recovered from COVID-19.

The rearrangement links TRBV6-2 or TRBV6-3 to TRBJ2-2; D not resolved. The CDR3 consists of 15 residues. Trimming stripped 5 bases from V and 2 bases from J, with 12 bases between. CDR1 is MNHEY and CDR2 is SVGEGT in the germline V gene. CDR3 amino acids: CASSLPPTNTGELFF. CDR3 bases: TGTGCCAGCAGTCTTCCTCCTACTAACACCGGGGAGCTGTTTTTT.

The V gene is TRBV12-3 or TRBV12-4, the J gene TRBJ1-3, with D perhaps matching TRBD1 (5 bases). The CDR3 is 13 residues long. Trimming stripped 2 bases from V and 4 bases from J, with 6 bases between. The CDR3 nucleotides read TGTGCCAGCAGTTTATACAGGGGAAACACCATATATTTT. Amino acids: CASSLYRGNTIYF.

This clone occurred many times. The chain links TRBV5-8 to TRBJ1-2; D call uncertain. The CDR3 contains 14 residues. V was clipped by 1 base and J by 2 bases, with 9 bases between them. CDR1 is SGHTS, CDR2 YDEGEE, per germline. The CDR3, as DNA: TGTGCCAGCAGCTTGACTGGCAGGAACTATGGCTACACCTTC. Amino acid sequence: CASSLTGRNYGYTF. The full variable domain, completed using reference TRBV5-8 and TRBJ1-2, is EAGVTQSPTHLIKTRGQQATLRCSPISGHTSVYWYQQALGLGLQFLLWYDEGEERNRGNFPPRFSGRQFPNYSSELNVNALELEDSALYLCASSLTGRNYGYTFGSGTRLTVV.

The chain recombines TRBV10-3 with TRBJ2-7; 7 nucleotides line up with TRBD2. V shed 4 bases and J 6 bases; nucleotides not matched to a gene: 3. The CDR3 covers 12 residues. CDR1 is ENHRY, CDR2 SYGVKD, per germline. CDR3 DNA: TGTGCCATCAGTGGGGGGGGTATCGAGCAGTACTTC. Residues: CAISGGGIEQYF.

This chain uses TRBV6-5 with TRBJ1-5, with D possibly TRBD1 on 5 matching bases. Germline V gene sequence: CDR1 MNHEY, CDR2 SVGAGI. V dropped 5 bases and J dropped 12 bases, with 14 bases sitting between them. This CDR3 is built from 12 residues. The CDR3 loop reads CASSRPQGGQHF. In DNA, the CDR3 is TGTGCCAGCAGTCGACCGCAGGGCGGCCAGCATTTT.

The chain recombines TRBV28 with TRBJ1-2; 9 bases fit TRBD1. This CDR3 has 14 amino acids. Germline CDR1 MDHEN, CDR2 SYDVKM. V trimming: 9 bases; J trimming: 7 bases; junction bases outside the gene matches: 12. The CDR3 DNA follows: TGTGCCAGTACCCCACAGGGGGCTTGGGTTGGCTACACCTTC. Translated: CASTPQGAWVGYTF.

The V call is TRBV5-4, the J call TRBJ2-5, with 7 positions matching TRBD1. In germline, CDR1 is SGHNT, CDR2 YYREEE (reference sequence). Germline trimming cut 5 bases from V and 11 bases from J; bases unmatched to any gene: 9. CDR3 size: 12 residues. The CDR3 region is CASSFITGAQYF. CDR3 DNA: TGTGCCAGCAGTTTCATTACAGGGGCACAGTACTTC.

The chain links TRBV27 to TRBJ1-2; D is possibly TRBD1 (5 bases). Deletions cut 5 bases from V and 3 bases from J, with 22 bases between. This CDR3 region has 17 residues. Looked up from germline, CDR1 is MNHEY and CDR2 is SMNVEV (reference sequence). CDR3 DNA sequence: TGTGCCAGCAGTCCGATACAATTTCCGCAGGGCTACTATGGCTACACCTTC. Its protein product is CASSPIQFPQGYYGYTF.

The CDR3 DNA reads as TGTGCCAGCAGTTACACAGGGGTCCAAGAGACCCAGTACTTC. It codes for CASSYTGVQETQYF. V is TRBV28 and J is TRBJ2-5; 7 bases agree with TRBD1. The V gene's germline CDR1 is MDHEN and CDR2 SYDVKM. The CDR3 consists of 14 residues. Trimming cost V 4 bases and J 1 base; bases outside gene matches: 3.

The J gene is TRBJ2-3, the V gene TRBV4-1; 8 bases agree with TRBD1. The germline gives CDR1 MGHRA, CDR2 YSYEKL. J was trimmed by 3 bases and V by 4 bases; bases with no gene match: 6. The CDR3 has 15 residues. The CDR3 coding sequence is TGCGCCAGCAGCCCGAGGACAGGGAGTACAGATACGCAGTATTTT. Residues: CASSPRTGSTDTQYF.

The chain has TRBV7-9 and TRBJ1-4; D might be TRBD1 (5 bases). The CDR3 totals 15 residues. The V end was cut by 1 base, the J end by 3 bases, with 9 bases between. CDR1 and CDR2 (germline): SEHNR, FQNEAQ (reference sequence). The CDR3 reads CASSLVGGANEKLFF. CDR3 bases: TGTGCCAGCAGCTTAGTGGGGGGAGCTAATGAAAAACTGTTTTTT.

The gene calls are TRBV19 and TRBJ1-2, with TRBD1 matching 9 bases. The length of the CDR3 is 17 residues. Germline CDR1 reads LNHDA; CDR2 reads SQIVND (reference sequence). The trim removed 7 bases at V and 4 bases at J, leaving 16 bases unmatched. The CDR3 sequence is CASTPRGDRAVGYGYTF. CDR3 nucleotides: TGTGCCAGTACCCCGCGTGGGGACAGGGCGGTTGGCTATGGCTACACCTTC.

This rearrangement joins TRBV5-1 to TRBJ1-3, with TRBD1 matching over 11 bases. Germline assignment: CDR1 SGHRS and CDR2 YFSETQ. After removal of 2 bases from V and 6 bases from J, the junction contained 7 bases not matched to a gene. This CDR3 has 16 amino acids. In DNA, the CDR3 is TGCGCCAGCAGCTTCTATTCCGGACAGGGGGCAAACACCATATATTTT. It translates to CASSFYSGQGANTIYF.

CDR3 in DNA: TGTGCCATCAGTGACTCAGGGACTGAGACCCAGTACTTC. Translation: CAISDSGTETQYF. The rearrangement uses TRBV10-3 and TRBJ2-5; tentative D call: TRBD2 (6 bases). Germline lookup yields CDR1 ENHRY and CDR2 SYGVKD. The CDR3 loop spans 13 amino acids. V lost 3 bases, J lost 5 bases, and 10 bases lay in between.

The chain uses TRBV28 and TRBJ2-7; possible D gene TRBD2, 6 bases. Germline CDR1 and CDR2: MDHEN and SYDVKM. V lost 5 bases and J 5 bases, leaving 19 bases between the germline ends. The CDR3 extends over 15 amino acids. CDR3: CASSQGTPRSHEQYF. In nucleotides, the CDR3 is TGTGCCAGCAGTCAAGGGACTCCGAGGAGCCACGAGCAGTACTTC.

In its sample, this clone was seen a few times. This sample also contains other DNA sequences that code for the same CDR3. J is TRBJ2-3 and V is TRBV7-9; 14 nucleotides match TRBD2. V lost 3 bases and J lost 6; bases outside the gene matches: 5. The CDR3 sequence is 16 residues long. Germline V gives CDR1 SEHNR, CDR2 FQNEAQ (reference sequence). The CDR3 DNA reads as TGTGCCAGCAGCTTGGGGACTAGCGGGGGTGCTGATACGCAGTATTTT. Translating gives CASSLGTSGGADTQYF.

The chain is built from TRBV4-1 and TRBJ2-3; perhaps TRBD2 as D (6 bases). Trimming stripped 4 bases from V and 4 bases from J, with 15 bases between. The CDR3 totals 15 residues. The germline gives CDR1 MGHRA, CDR2 YSYEKL. CDR3 in DNA: TGCGCCAGCAGCCCCCGACTAGATATCGCAGATACGCAGTATTTT. Translation: CASSPRLDIADTQYF.

Notes on this clone: The sample holds other DNA sequences that translate to the same CDR3. The gene calls are TRBV9 and TRBJ1-2; D call uncertain. The germline V gene has CDR1 SGDLS and CDR2 YYNGEE. V was trimmed by 0 bases and J by 1 base, leaving 4 bases between them. The CDR3 covers 13 residues. CDR3 region: CASSVDSNYGYTF. CDR3 sequence (DNA): TGTGCCAGCAGCGTAGACAGTAACTATGGCTACACCTTC.

This chain joins TRBV7-2 and TRBJ1-2, with 8 bases identical to TRBD1. The CDR3 runs 14 residues. CDR1 is SGHTA and CDR2 is FQGNSA in the germline V gene. Unmatched junction bases numbered 6, after V lost 5 bases and J lost 4 bases. The CDR3 DNA reads TGTGCCAGCAGCGGCAGGGGGCATAGCTATGGCTACACCTTC. It encodes CASSGRGHSYGYTF.

In nucleotides, the CDR3 is TGCGCCAGCAGCTCCCGACAGGGAATGAACACTGAAGCTTTCTTT. Translation gives CASSSRQGMNTEAFF. The V and J genes are TRBV5-1 and TRBJ1-1, with TRBD1 matching 7 bases. The CDR3 runs 15 residues. The junction had 5 bases not matched to a gene; V was cut back by 3 bases and J by 0 bases. Germline V CDR1 and CDR2: SGHRS, YFSETQ.

This sequence joins TRBV6-1 and TRBJ2-5, with 7 nucleotides matching TRBD1. CDR1 MNHNS and CDR2 SASEGT come from the germline V gene. The CDR3 totals 16 residues. After removal of 2 bases from V and 5 bases from J, the junction contained 11 bases not matched to a gene. The CDR3 nucleotides read TGTGCCAGCAGTGAAAGACCGGGACAGTCAACGGAGACCCAGTACTTC. It yields the protein CASSERPGQSTETQYF.

V usage is TRBV27 and J usage is TRBJ2-7, with TRBD2 matching over 7 bases. This CDR3 has 15 residues. V dropped 6 bases and J dropped 5; count of bases not matched to a gene: 13. Germline lookup yields CDR1 MNHEY and CDR2 SMNVEV (reference sequence). For the CDR3, the DNA is TGTGCCAGCAGGCCTGGGGGGGTAATCGGCCACGAGCAGTACTTC. Its translation is CASRPGGVIGHEQYF.